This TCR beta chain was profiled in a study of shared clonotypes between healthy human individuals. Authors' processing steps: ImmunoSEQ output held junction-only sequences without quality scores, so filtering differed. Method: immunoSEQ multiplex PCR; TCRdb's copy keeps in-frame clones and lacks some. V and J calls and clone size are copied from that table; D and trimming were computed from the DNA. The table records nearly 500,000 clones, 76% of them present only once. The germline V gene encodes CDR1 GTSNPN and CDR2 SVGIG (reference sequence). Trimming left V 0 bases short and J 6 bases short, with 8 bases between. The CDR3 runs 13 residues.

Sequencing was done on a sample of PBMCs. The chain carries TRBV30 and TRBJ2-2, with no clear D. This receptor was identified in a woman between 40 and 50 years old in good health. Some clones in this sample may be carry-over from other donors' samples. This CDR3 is CAWSVGYPGELFF. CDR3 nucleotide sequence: TGTGCCTGGAGTGTAGGATACCCCGGGGAGCTGTTTTTT.